The rows below give T cell receptor beta chains drawn from one sample of a study of blood T cell repertoires in COVID-19. Libraries were prepared by immunoSEQ multiplex PCR; TCRdb keeps only in-frame clonotypes and omits some of them. The table records roughly 15,000 clones, more than 70% of them present only once. Sequencing used peripheral blood. The receptors shown here come from a human donor in a cohort sampled during active COVID-19. Both conserved end residues are part of each CDR3. Each record gives: clone size, V gene, J gene, D gene, CDR3 DNA, CDR3 protein. A D gene is named only where the DNA matches it firmly. Expanded clones get a size class; other rows say once, few or many, or leave the size out.

clone size: .; V gene: TRBV11-3; J gene: TRBJ2-7; D gene: .; CDR3 DNA: TGTGCCAGCAGTCCCCCCGAGGCCCGACCGAGGGAGTACTTC; CDR3 protein: CASSPPEARPREYF
clone size: .; V gene: TRBV12-3/TRBV12-4; J gene: TRBJ2-1; D gene: TRBD2; CDR3 DNA: TGTGCCAGCAGTTTTAGCGGGGAGGTTAAGTTCTTC; CDR3 protein: CASSFSGEVKFF
clone size: .; V gene: TRBV19; J gene: TRBJ2-5; D gene: TRBD2; CDR3 DNA: TGTGCCAGTAGTATACCGGGACTAGCGGGAGAGACCCAGTACTTC; CDR3 protein: CASSIPGLAGETQYF
clone size: .; V gene: TRBV7-8; J gene: TRBJ1-4; D gene: .; CDR3 DNA: TGTGCCAGCAGCTTAGAGGGGGGGAGTGAAAAACTGTTTTTT; CDR3 protein: CASSLEGGSEKLFF
clone size: .; V gene: TRBV5-8; J gene: TRBJ2-1; D gene: .; CDR3 DNA: TGTGCCAGCAGCTTGGTAGGGGCTGAGCAGTTCTTC; CDR3 protein: CASSLVGAEQFF
clone size: .; V gene: TRBV30; J gene: TRBJ2-3; D gene: .; CDR3 DNA: TGTGCCTGGAGTACCGCGGGACTCACAGATACGCAGTATTTT; CDR3 protein: CAWSTAGLTDTQYF
clone size: .; V gene: TRBV5-1; J gene: TRBJ1-3; D gene: TRBD1; CDR3 DNA: TGCGCCAGCAGAACCGGGACAGACTCTGGAAACACCATATATTTT; CDR3 protein: CASRTGTDSGNTIYF
clone size: .; V gene: TRBV5-1; J gene: TRBJ1-2; D gene: TRBD1; CDR3 DNA: TGCGCCAGCAGCTCCTCGGGACAGGGCATTGGCTACACCTTC; CDR3 protein: CASSSSGQGIGYTF
clone size: .; V gene: TRBV19; J gene: TRBJ2-7; D gene: .; CDR3 DNA: TGTGCCAGTAAAACATCGGGGCAGGGGTCCTACGAGCAGTACTTC; CDR3 protein: CASKTSGQGSYEQYF
clone size: .; V gene: TRBV19; J gene: TRBJ1-4; D gene: TRBD1; CDR3 DNA: TGTGGGACAGGGCAAAATGAAAAACTGTTTTTT; CDR3 protein: CGTGQNEKLFF
clone size: .; V gene: TRBV19; J gene: TRBJ1-4; D gene: TRBD1; CDR3 DNA: TGTGCCAGTAAGGACAGGGGGCGCGGGGAAAAACTGTTTTTT; CDR3 protein: CASKDRGRGEKLFF
clone size: .; V gene: TRBV11-2; J gene: TRBJ1-4; D gene: .; CDR3 DNA: TGTGCCAGCAGCTTAAGGGGCGATGAAAAACTGTTTTTT; CDR3 protein: CASSLRGDEKLFF
clone size: .; V gene: TRBV4-1; J gene: TRBJ2-2; D gene: .; CDR3 DNA: TGCGCCAGCAGCGAAATTTGGGAGAAGAACACCGGGGAGCTGTTTTTT; CDR3 protein: CASSEIWEKNTGELFF
clone size: .; V gene: TRBV5-6; J gene: TRBJ1-3; D gene: .; CDR3 DNA: TGTGCCAGCAGCTGGGGGATGACAGGCCGCGGAAACACCATATATTTT; CDR3 protein: CASSWGMTGRGNTIYF
clone size: .; V gene: TRBV29-1; J gene: TRBJ2-3; D gene: .; CDR3 DNA: TGCAGCGTGACGACTAGCACAGATACGCAGTATTTT; CDR3 protein: CSVTTSTDTQYF
clone size: .; V gene: TRBV7-2; J gene: TRBJ2-1; D gene: .; CDR3 DNA: TGTGCCAGCAGCCCTCATAGCGGCGGGAACTACAATGAGCAGTTCTTC; CDR3 protein: CASSPHSGGNYNEQFF
clone size: .; V gene: TRBV11-2; J gene: TRBJ1-1; D gene: TRBD1; CDR3 DNA: TGTGCCAGCAGCTTTGGGACAGGGAGGAGCACTGAAGCTTTCTTT; CDR3 protein: CASSFGTGRSTEAFF
clone size: .; V gene: TRBV6-1; J gene: TRBJ2-5; D gene: .; CDR3 DNA: TGTGCCAGCAGTGAAGCTAGAACGGGCCAAGAGACCCAGTACTTC; CDR3 protein: CASSEARTGQETQYF
clone size: .; V gene: TRBV6-6; J gene: TRBJ2-2; D gene: .; CDR3 DNA: TGTGCCAGCATTCGGGGAATGACTACGAACACCGGGGAGCTGTTTTTT; CDR3 protein: CASIRGMTTNTGELFF
clone size: .; V gene: TRBV3-1/TRBV3-2; J gene: TRBJ2-1; D gene: .; CDR3 DNA: TGTGCCAGCAGCCAAATGGTCGGGGATGAGCAGTTCTTC; CDR3 protein: CASSQMVGDEQFF
clone size: .; V gene: TRBV6-2/TRBV6-3; J gene: TRBJ2-3; D gene: TRBD2; CDR3 DNA: TGTGCCAGCAGTCCCGAGGTAGCGGGACTTATTAGCACAGATACGCAGTATTTT; CDR3 protein: CASSPEVAGLISTDTQYF
clone size: .; V gene: TRBV10-2; J gene: TRBJ2-5; D gene: .; CDR3 DNA: TGCGCCAGCAGTGAGTTGGACTCGAGTCGGAAGACCCAGTACTTC; CDR3 protein: CASSELDSSRKTQYF
clone size: .; V gene: TRBV7-2; J gene: TRBJ2-1; D gene: .; CDR3 DNA: TGTGCCAGCAGCAGATCCCGGGGTAATGAGCAGTTCTTC; CDR3 protein: CASSRSRGNEQFF
clone size: few; V gene: TRBV7-9; J gene: TRBJ1-3; D gene: .; CDR3 DNA: TGTGCCAGCAGCTTCGGTAGAACCCTTCTCGGAAACACCATATATTTT; CDR3 protein: CASSFGRTLLGNTIYF
clone size: .; V gene: TRBV5-4; J gene: TRBJ2-1; D gene: TRBD2; CDR3 DNA: TGTGCCAGCACTTTCCGCAGCGGGAGCTCCTACAATGAGCAGTTCTTC; CDR3 protein: CASTFRSGSSYNEQFF
clone size: .; V gene: TRBV11-2; J gene: TRBJ2-1; D gene: TRBD2; CDR3 DNA: TGTGCCAGCAGCCGCAGCGGGAGCTTAGGGCGTGAGCAGTTCTTC; CDR3 protein: CASSRSGSLGREQFF
clone size: .; V gene: TRBV7-9; J gene: TRBJ2-5; D gene: TRBD2; CDR3 DNA: TGTGCCAGCAGACGGGAGGGCCAGGTCCAGTACTTC; CDR3 protein: CASRREGQVQYF
clone size: .; V gene: TRBV5-8; J gene: TRBJ2-3; D gene: TRBD2; CDR3 DNA: TGTGCCAGCAGCTTGTTGACGGGAGGGCCCGCCCCAGATACGCAGTATTTT; CDR3 protein: CASSLLTGGPAPDTQYF
clone size: .; V gene: TRBV18; J gene: TRBJ1-6; D gene: TRBD1; CDR3 DNA: TGTGCCAGCTCACTGACCGGACAGGGTGAAAGCGCCCTCCACTTT; CDR3 protein: CASSLTGQGESALHF
clone size: .; V gene: TRBV12-5; J gene: TRBJ2-5; D gene: .; CDR3 DNA: TGTGCTAGTGGTTCAGGGTCCGCAGAGACCCAGTACTTC; CDR3 protein: CASGSGSAETQYF
clone size: .; V gene: TRBV19; J gene: TRBJ2-7; D gene: TRBD1; CDR3 DNA: TGTGCCAGTAGTACCAGGGACAGAAGTTCGCGAGAGCAGTACTTC; CDR3 protein: CASSTRDRSSREQYF
clone size: once; V gene: TRBV28; J gene: TRBJ2-1; D gene: TRBD2; CDR3 DNA: TGTGCCAGCAGTAACCTCGGGACTAGCGTTACTGAGCAGTTCTTC; CDR3 protein: CASSNLGTSVTEQFF
clone size: .; V gene: TRBV11-3; J gene: TRBJ2-1; D gene: .; CDR3 DNA: TGTGCCAGCAGCTTAGGACTGGTCAATGAGCAGTTCTTC; CDR3 protein: CASSLGLVNEQFF
clone size: .; V gene: TRBV6-2/TRBV6-3; J gene: TRBJ2-7; D gene: .; CDR3 DNA: TGTGCCAGCAGTTACCAGGTGAACGAGCAGTACTTC; CDR3 protein: CASSYQVNEQYF
clone size: .; V gene: TRBV7-9; J gene: TRBJ1-3; D gene: .; CDR3 DNA: TGTGCCAGTACCCTTTTAGGCCCAGCGACTGGAAACACCATATATTTT; CDR3 protein: CASTLLGPATGNTIYF
clone size: .; V gene: TRBV6-6; J gene: TRBJ2-1; D gene: .; CDR3 DNA: TGTGCCAGCTATAGGGCTAGCAATATCGATGAGCAGTTCTTC; CDR3 protein: CASYRASNIDEQFF
clone size: .; V gene: TRBV29-1; J gene: TRBJ2-1; D gene: .; CDR3 DNA: TGCAGCGTGGCGCTGGCTCGCGGGTGGCCCTACAATGAGCAGTTCTTC; CDR3 protein: CSVALARGWPYNEQFF
clone size: .; V gene: TRBV27; J gene: TRBJ2-3; D gene: .; CDR3 DNA: TGTGCCAGCAGTTTAAGGAACCAGGGAGGAGATACGCAGTATTTT; CDR3 protein: CASSLRNQGGDTQYF
clone size: .; V gene: TRBV5-1; J gene: TRBJ2-2; D gene: .; CDR3 DNA: TGCGCCAGCAGCTTGGCCCCAGGGGCTGTCACCGGGGAGCTGTTTTTT; CDR3 protein: CASSLAPGAVTGELFF
clone size: .; V gene: TRBV11-3; J gene: TRBJ1-2; D gene: .; CDR3 DNA: TGTGCCAGCACCTCCATCCCGACCAACAGGGCTGGATCGGGCTATGGCTACACCTTC; CDR3 protein: CASTSIPTNRAGSGYGYTF
clone size: .; V gene: TRBV11-2; J gene: TRBJ2-7; D gene: TRBD2; CDR3 DNA: TGTGCCAGCAGCTTAGAACTAGCGAGCTACGAGCAGTACTTC; CDR3 protein: CASSLELASYEQYF
clone size: .; V gene: TRBV19; J gene: TRBJ2-7; D gene: TRBD2; CDR3 DNA: TGTGCCAGTAGTAAAACCCCTAGCGGGGTAGGGTTCGAGCAGTACTTC; CDR3 protein: CASSKTPSGVGFEQYF
clone size: .; V gene: TRBV7-9; J gene: TRBJ1-3; D gene: .; CDR3 DNA: TGTGCCAGCAGGAGCTCTGGAAACACCATATATTTT; CDR3 protein: CASRSSGNTIYF
clone size: .; V gene: TRBV7-9; J gene: TRBJ2-1; D gene: .; CDR3 DNA: TGTGCCAGCAGCGCGGGGTCGATGGCCAATGAGCAGTTCTTC; CDR3 protein: CASSAGSMANEQFF
clone size: .; V gene: TRBV5-8; J gene: TRBJ2-1; D gene: .; CDR3 DNA: TGTGCCAGCAGCTCCCCCCAGGTGAGCTCCTACAATGAGCAGTTCTTC; CDR3 protein: CASSSPQVSSYNEQFF
clone size: .; V gene: TRBV19; J gene: TRBJ1-5; D gene: .; CDR3 DNA: TGTGCCAGTAGTATGAGGGCCGACCCCTGGCAGCCCCAGCATTTT; CDR3 protein: CASSMRADPWQPQHF
clone size: .; V gene: TRBV30; J gene: TRBJ1-4; D gene: TRBD1; CDR3 DNA: TGTGCCTGGCAAACCGTCGGGACAGGGAATGAAAAACTGTTTTTT; CDR3 protein: CAWQTVGTGNEKLFF
clone size: .; V gene: TRBV28; J gene: TRBJ2-7; D gene: .; CDR3 DNA: TGTGCCAGCAGTTCCGGAGGGCCGGGGGCCTACGAGCAGTACTTC; CDR3 protein: CASSSGGPGAYEQYF
clone size: .; V gene: TRBV9; J gene: TRBJ2-3; D gene: TRBD2; CDR3 DNA: TGTGCCAGCAGCCCCCAGGCGGGACTAGCCACAGATACGCAGTATTTT; CDR3 protein: CASSPQAGLATDTQYF
clone size: .; V gene: TRBV19; J gene: TRBJ2-1; D gene: TRBD1; CDR3 DNA: TGTGCCAGCGTGGACCGGGACAGGGGGGATGAGCAGTTCTTC; CDR3 protein: CASVDRDRGDEQFF
clone size: .; V gene: TRBV11-3; J gene: TRBJ2-3; D gene: TRBD1; CDR3 DNA: TGTGCCAGCAGCCATCGACAGGGGGGAACAGATACGCAGTATTTT; CDR3 protein: CASSHRQGGTDTQYF
clone size: .; V gene: TRBV10-3; J gene: TRBJ1-5; D gene: TRBD1; CDR3 DNA: TGTGCCATCAAACCTGGGACAGGGAATCAGCCCCAGCATTTT; CDR3 protein: CAIKPGTGNQPQHF
clone size: .; V gene: TRBV19; J gene: TRBJ1-1; D gene: .; CDR3 DNA: TGTGCCAGTAGAAGACTGAATGAAGCTTTCTTT; CDR3 protein: CASRRLNEAFF
clone size: .; V gene: TRBV11-3; J gene: TRBJ2-1; D gene: .; CDR3 DNA: TGTGCCAGCAGCTTAGCGGGAGCCTACAATGAGCAGTTCTTC; CDR3 protein: CASSLAGAYNEQFF
clone size: .; V gene: TRBV28; J gene: TRBJ2-1; D gene: .; CDR3 DNA: TGTGCCAGCAGTGATTTTGTGGCGGGAAATCGGGCCTACAATGAGCAGTTCTTC; CDR3 protein: CASSDFVAGNRAYNEQFF
clone size: .; V gene: TRBV7-9; J gene: TRBJ2-5; D gene: .; CDR3 DNA: TGTGCCAGCAGCTTAGACCGCGGGGCCCAGTACTTC; CDR3 protein: CASSLDRGAQYF
clone size: .; V gene: TRBV5-1; J gene: TRBJ2-1; D gene: .; CDR3 DNA: TGCGCCAGCAGTCGGGAGCGAGAAGAGCAGTTCTTC; CDR3 protein: CASSREREEQFF
clone size: .; V gene: TRBV7-9; J gene: TRBJ1-1; D gene: .; CDR3 DNA: TGTGCCAGTTCCCCCAGGAGGGACACTGAAGCTTTCTTT; CDR3 protein: CASSPRRDTEAFF
clone size: .; V gene: TRBV11-2; J gene: TRBJ2-7; D gene: TRBD2; CDR3 DNA: TGTGCCAGCAGCTTAGTATTTCCTAGCGGATCTAGCTCCTACGAGCAGTACTTC; CDR3 protein: CASSLVFPSGSSSYEQYF